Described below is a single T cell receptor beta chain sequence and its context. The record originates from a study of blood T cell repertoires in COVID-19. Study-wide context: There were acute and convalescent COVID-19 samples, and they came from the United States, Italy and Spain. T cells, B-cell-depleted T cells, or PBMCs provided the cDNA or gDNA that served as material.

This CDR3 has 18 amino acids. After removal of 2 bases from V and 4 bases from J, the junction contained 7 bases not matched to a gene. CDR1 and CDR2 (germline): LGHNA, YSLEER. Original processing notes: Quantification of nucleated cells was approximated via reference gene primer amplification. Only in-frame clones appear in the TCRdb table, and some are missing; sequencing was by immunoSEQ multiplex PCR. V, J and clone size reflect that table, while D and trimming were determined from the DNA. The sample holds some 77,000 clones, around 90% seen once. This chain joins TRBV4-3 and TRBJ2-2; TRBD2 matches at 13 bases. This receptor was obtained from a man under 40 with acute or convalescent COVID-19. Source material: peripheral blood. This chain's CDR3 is CASSQPTSGRAGTGELFF. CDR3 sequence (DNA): TGCGCCAGCAGCCAACCCACTAGCGGGAGGGCGGGCACCGGGGAGCTGTTTTTT.